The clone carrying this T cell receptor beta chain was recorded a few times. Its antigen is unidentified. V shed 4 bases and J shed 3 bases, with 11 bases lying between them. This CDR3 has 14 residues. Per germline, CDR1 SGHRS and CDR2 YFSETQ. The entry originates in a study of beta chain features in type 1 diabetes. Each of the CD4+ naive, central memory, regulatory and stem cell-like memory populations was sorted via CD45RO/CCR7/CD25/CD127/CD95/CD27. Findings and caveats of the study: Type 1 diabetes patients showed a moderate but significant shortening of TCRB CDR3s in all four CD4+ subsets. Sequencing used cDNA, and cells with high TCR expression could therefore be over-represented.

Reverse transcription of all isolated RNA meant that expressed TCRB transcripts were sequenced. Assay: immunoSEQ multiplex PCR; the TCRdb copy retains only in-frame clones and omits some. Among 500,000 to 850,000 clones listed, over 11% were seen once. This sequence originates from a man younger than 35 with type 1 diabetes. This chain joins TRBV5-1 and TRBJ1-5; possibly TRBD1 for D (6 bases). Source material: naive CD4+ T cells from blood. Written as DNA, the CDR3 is TGCGCCAGCAGCCCCGGACAGCTCAATCAGCCCCAGCATTTT. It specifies CASSPGQLNQPQHF.